The 27 T cell receptor beta chains below all came from one sample that was sequenced in a study of T-cell memory formation after mild COVID-19 (dated by TCRdb to 2020 to 2022). Libraries were prepared through 5' RACE. The listed sequencing device is Illumina NovaSeq 6000. Starting from the raw public reads, TCRdb applied fastp trimming at Q25, assembled clones with MiXCR and retained in-frame beta chains. A single entry per CDR3 protein holds the most common genes and DNA from its merged rows. For this sample the table gives about 160,000 distinct CDR3 sequences, of which roughly 31% were detected only once. Of the sample, 12% is held by the ten largest clones. Material: PBMCs or a T cell subset sorted from them (not recorded which). The receptors were gathered from an adult woman who had mild COVID-19 (a few samples of this study predate the infection). The sample titles of this study are shuffled in the database, so cell type and time point are left out; the donor was told from shared clones.

This clonotype was detected only a few times. This chain connects TRBV7-9 to TRBJ2-1; D could derive from TRBD1 or TRBD2 (5 bases each). The CDR3 contains 10 residues. The germline V gene encodes CDR1 SEHNR and CDR2 FQNEAQ (reference sequence). The CDR3 loop reads CAGGYNEQFF. In DNA form, the CDR3 reads TGTGCTGGGGGCTACAATGAGCAGTTCTTC.

The chain recombines TRBV5-1 with TRBJ2-3; D not resolved. The CDR3 runs to 16 residues. Per the germline V gene, CDR1 is SGHRS and CDR2 is YFSETQ. The V end was cut by 4 bases, the J end by 0 bases, with 15 bases between. CDR3: CASSNGRAGSTDTQYF. In DNA, the CDR3 is TGCGCCAGCAGCAACGGACGAGCTGGGAGCACAGATACGCAGTATTTT.

V gene TRBV7-9 combines with J gene TRBJ2-7, with 7 bases lining up with TRBD1. Germline trimming cut 4 bases from V and 4 bases from J; bases unmatched to any gene: 10. In germline, CDR1 is SEHNR, CDR2 FQNEAQ (reference sequence). This CDR3 comprises 15 residues. CDR3 residues: CASSSGDSRAYEQYF. DNA of the CDR3: TGTGCCAGCAGCTCCGGGGACAGTCGGGCTTACGAGCAGTACTTC.

This clonotype was seen only a few times. The V gene is TRBV7-9, the J gene TRBJ1-5; D not certain. CDR3 length: 14 residues. V lost 1 base and J 6 bases, leaving 10 bases between the germline ends. Germline assignment: CDR1 SEHNR and CDR2 FQNEAQ (reference sequence). The CDR3 is CASSLGDARQPQHF. The CDR3 DNA sequence: TGTGCCAGCAGCTTAGGTGATGCTCGTCAGCCCCAGCATTTT.

This clonotype was recorded a few times. The V gene is TRBV5-6, the J gene TRBJ2-1; TRBD1 might be the D (5 bases). V lost 2 bases, J lost 6 bases, and 15 bases lay in between. This CDR3 has 15 amino acids. Germline V lookup: CDR1 SGHDT, CDR2 YYEEEE. Here the CDR3 DNA reads TGTGCCAGCAGCTTAATCGAAGGGGCTCTCAATGAGCAGTTCTTC. Protein: CASSLIEGALNEQFF.

The genes are TRBV12-3 or TRBV12-4 and TRBJ2-7; D is tentatively TRBD1 or TRBD2 (5 bases each). The CDR3 is 13 amino acids. V shed 2 bases and J shed 4 bases, with 9 bases lying between them. The CDR3 DNA reads TGTGCCAGCAGTTTATCGGGACCTTACGAGCAGTACTTC. Translation gives CASSLSGPYEQYF.

The genes are TRBV27 and TRBJ2-2; D assignment may be TRBD1 or TRBD2 (5 bases each). Trimming pared 4 bases from V and 0 bases from J, leaving 12 bases between. The CDR3 consists of 16 residues. CDR1 is MNHEY, CDR2 SMNVEV, per germline (reference sequence). CDR3 sequence: CASSSLGPPNTGELFF. CDR3 nucleotides: TGTGCCAGCAGTTCATTGGGACCGCCGAACACCGGGGAGCTGTTTTTT.

This chain uses TRBV7-2 with TRBJ2-1; D gene ambiguous. V was clipped by 1 base and J by 7 bases, with 14 bases between them. CDR1 and CDR2 from the germline V gene are SGHTA and FQGNSA. The CDR3 consists of 15 residues. DNA for the CDR3: TGTGCCAGCAGCTTAGAGGGCAGGTTTTCGAATGAGCAGTTCTTC. Translated, it gives CASSLEGRFSNEQFF.

This rearrangement joins TRBV5-1 to TRBJ2-1; 8 nucleotides line up with TRBD2. This CDR3 contains 15 residues. The germline V gene has CDR1 SGHRS and CDR2 YFSETQ. The J segment lost 5 bases and the V segment lost 6 bases, leaving 10 bases of the junction unmatched. In DNA form, the CDR3 reads TGCGCCAGCACCATGGCGGCGGGGGGACACAATGAGCAGTTCTTC. Protein sequence: CASTMAAGGHNEQFF.

The genes are TRBV5-1 and TRBJ2-7; D gene uncertain. The CDR3 consists of 15 residues. Trimming cost V 6 bases and J 0 bases, with 16 bases left between them. CDR1 is SGHRS and CDR2 is YFSETQ in the germline V gene. This CDR3 reads CASTPAGRTSYEQYF. DNA of the CDR3: TGCGCCAGCACCCCGGCAGGCAGAACCTCCTACGAGCAGTACTTC.

This clonotype showed up many times. This sequence joins TRBV29-1 and TRBJ2-1; maybe TRBD1 (7 bases). This CDR3 has 16 residues. Trimming took off 2 bases at V and 7 bases at J, with 21 bases between the two ends. Germline values: CDR1 SQVTM, CDR2 ANQGSEA. The CDR3 loop reads CSVERIGGGAGNEQFF. The CDR3 DNA follows: TGCAGCGTTGAACGAATAGGGGGCGGCGCGGGGAATGAGCAGTTCTTC.

The rearrangement uses TRBV5-1 and TRBJ1-2; D gene uncertain. CDR3 length equals 19 residues. Germline-derived CDR1 and CDR2 are SGHRS and YFSETQ. Trimming pared 3 bases from V and 4 bases from J, leaving 28 bases between. The CDR3 DNA follows: TGCGCCAGCAGCTCCGAGTTTTACTCTACGGACTCCGCACCCTATGGCTACACCTTC. Protein: CASSSEFYSTDSAPYGYTF.

The chain uses TRBV5-1 and TRBJ1-1; 9 bases agree with TRBD1. CDR1 and CDR2 from the germline V gene are SGHRS and YFSETQ. The CDR3 loop spans 14 amino acids. With 4 bases clipped from V and 0 bases from J, the junction kept 1 base outside the gene matches. CDR3 nucleotides: TGCGCCAGCAGCGGACAGGGGATGAACACTGAAGCTTTCTTT. Protein: CASSGQGMNTEAFF. The complete variable domain, with remaining parts taken from reference TRBV5-1 and TRBJ1-1, reads KAGVTQTPRYLIKTRGQQVTLSCSPISGHRSVSWYQQTPGQGLQFLFEYFSETQRNKGNFPGRFSGRQFSNSRSEMNVSTLELGDSALYLCASSGQGMNTEAFFGQGTRLTVV.

The chain joins TRBV11-2 to TRBJ2-6; 8 bases align to TRBD2. V lost 5 bases to trimming and J lost 2 bases; unmatched junction nucleotides: 2. CDR3 size: 15 residues. CDR1 SGHAT and CDR2 FQNNGV come from the germline V gene. CDR3 protein: CASSPAGAGANVLTF. The CDR3 coding sequence is TGTGCCAGCAGCCCAGCGGGAGCTGGGGCCAACGTCCTGACTTTC.

V and J are TRBV5-1 and TRBJ2-7; TRBD1 might be the D (6 bases). The CDR3 is 17 amino acids. V was pared by 5 bases and J by 5 bases, with 26 bases between. CDR1 and CDR2 from the germline V gene are SGHRS and YFSETQ. The CDR3, as DNA: TGCGCCAGCAGGCAGTCCGTACAGGGAAGGGAGATCCACGAGCAGTACTTC. It encodes CASRQSVQGREIHEQYF. Using reference TRBV5-1 and TRBJ2-7 for the parts outside the CDR3, the full variable domain is KAGVTQTPRYLIKTRGQQVTLSCSPISGHRSVSWYQQTPGQGLQFLFEYFSETQRNKGNFPGRFSGRQFSNSRSEMNVSTLELGDSALYLCASRQSVQGREIHEQYFGPGTRLTVT.

V usage is TRBV7-2 and J usage is TRBJ1-5; D is undetermined. Trimming left V 1 base short and J 3 bases short, with 10 bases between. The CDR3 consists of 15 residues. CDR1 and CDR2 from the germline V gene are SGHTA and FQGNSA. CDR3 coding DNA: TGTGCCAGCAGCTTAGGGTTGGGGTACAATCAGCCCCAGCATTTT. This gives the protein CASSLGLGYNQPQHF.

In this sample, this clonotype turned up a few times. The chain joins TRBV7-3 to TRBJ1-2; D is undetermined. The CDR3 contains 15 residues. The germline V gene has CDR1 SGHTA and CDR2 FQGTGA. V gave up 5 bases and J gave up 8 bases, with 21 bases separating them. The CDR3 sequence is CASSPAAGAGLGYTF. DNA for the CDR3: TGTGCCAGCAGCCCTGCCGCGGGAGCCGGGCTAGGCTACACCTTC.

The chain is built from TRBV7-9 and TRBJ2-5; tentative D call: TRBD2 (6 bases). This CDR3 is 13 amino acids long. V was pared by 10 bases and J by 9 bases, with 21 bases between. Germline V lookup: CDR1 SEHNR, CDR2 FQNEAQ (reference sequence). CDR3: CATRDFSGTAQYF. Written as DNA, the CDR3 is TGTGCCACCAGGGACTTCTCCGGGACGGCCCAGTACTTC.

V and J are TRBV9 and TRBJ1-2; unclear D gene. Germline V gene data show CDR1 as SGDLS and CDR2 as YYNGEE. The CDR3 runs to 16 residues. Trimming stripped 0 bases from V and 1 base from J, with 13 bases between. The CDR3 nucleotides read TGTGCCAGCAGCGTAGCTGATATGGGAATTAACTATGGCTACACCTTC. The encoded protein is CASSVADMGINYGYTF.

This clonotype was found a few times. V is TRBV5-5 and J is TRBJ1-1; 7 bases fit TRBD1. Germline V lookup: CDR1 SGHKS, CDR2 YYEKEE (reference sequence). Trimming at V came to 0 bases and at J to 6 bases, leaving 5 bases not matched to a gene. The CDR3 length is 14 residues. As DNA, the CDR3 is TGTGCCAGCAGCTTGGGGAGGGGGCGAGCTGAAGCTTTCTTT. It codes for CASSLGRGRAEAFF.

The chain uses TRBV6-6 and TRBJ1-4; D unclear. Germline CDR1 MNHNY, CDR2 SVGAGI (reference sequence). This CDR3 comprises 12 residues. V shed 6 bases and J shed 6 bases, with 8 bases lying between them. Here the CDR3 DNA reads TGTGCCAGCAGCCACCTCTATGAAAAACTGTTTTTT. It is translated as CASSHLYEKLFF.

This clonotype turned up a few times. J is TRBJ2-4 and V is TRBV20-1; TRBD1 might be the D (6 bases). V lost 0 bases, J lost 0 bases, and 12 bases lay in between. The CDR3 consists of 16 residues. Germline loops: CDR1 DFQATT, CDR2 SNEGSKA (reference sequence). The CDR3 coding sequence is TGCAGTGCTAGAGACTATCACAGGGTAGCCAAAAACATTCAGTACTTC. Protein: CSARDYHRVAKNIQYF.

This chain links TRBV7-9 with TRBJ2-1; 7 nucleotides line up with TRBD2. V shed 5 bases, J shed 14 bases, and the junction held 9 bases outside the gene matches. Germline CDR1 is SEHNR and CDR2 is FQNEAQ (reference sequence). The CDR3 is made up of 12 amino acids. The CDR3 sequence is CASSPGTTKEFF. CDR3 nucleotide sequence: TGTGCCAGCAGCCCTGGGACTACGAAGGAGTTCTTC.

The J gene is TRBJ2-3, the V gene TRBV20-1; TRBD2 might be the D (6 bases). The germline gives CDR1 DFQATT, CDR2 SNEGSKA (reference sequence). Trimming pared 3 bases from V and 11 bases from J, leaving 15 bases between. The CDR3 covers 12 residues. CDR3 region: CSASQRAAQQYF. Here the CDR3 DNA reads TGCAGTGCTAGTCAGCGGGCTGCGCAGCAGTATTTT.

In its sample, this clonotype was seen a few times. This chain joins TRBV5-4 and TRBJ2-5, with 13 nucleotides matching TRBD2. The CDR3 contains 17 residues. Germline V gene lookup returns CDR1 SGHNT and CDR2 YYREEE (reference sequence). The ends lost 5 bases at V and 0 bases at J; junction bases unmatched: 7. The DNA for the CDR3 is TGTGCCAGCAGTGGGACTAGCGGGACTGGCTACCAAGAGACCCAGTACTTC. This translates into CASSGTSGTGYQETQYF.

The chain recombines TRBV4-2 with TRBJ2-2, with D unclear. This CDR3 region has 14 residues. Germline lookup yields CDR1 LGHNA and CDR2 YNFKEQ. V gave up 0 bases and J gave up 6 bases, with 8 bases separating them. The CDR3 sequence: CASSQDPRPGELFF. CDR3 bases: TGTGCCAGCAGCCAAGATCCCAGGCCCGGGGAGCTGTTTTTT.

There are a few counts of this clonotype. The chain recombines TRBV4-3 with TRBJ2-3; tentatively, D is TRBD1 (6 bases). V was cut by 5 bases and J by 4 bases, with 19 bases left in between. This CDR3 region has 16 residues. Germline CDR1 LGHNA, CDR2 YSLEER. The CDR3 DNA reads TGCGCCAGCAGCGAACAGAGGGGGAAAGGCGCAGATACGCAGTATTTT. Translated: CASSEQRGKGADTQYF.